The 8 T cell receptor beta chains below were found in one sample sequenced in a study of PD-1 blockade in classical Hodgkin lymphoma. Relapse after autologous stem cell transplantation occurred in every patient, and brentuximab vedotin exposure varied. Here immunoSEQ multiplex PCR was the method, and the copy in TCRdb shows in-frame clones only, minus some. The data hold about 19,000 clones, with roughly 77% observed a single time. Sample: peripheral blood mononuclear cells (PBMCs), taken before the second cycle of nivolumab. The receptors originated from a human donor with classical Hodgkin lymphoma.

This chain connects TRBV7-9 to TRBJ2-1, with 12 bases fitting TRBD2. Germline CDR1 and CDR2: SEHNR and FQNEAQ (reference sequence). V lost 1 base and J lost 9; bases outside the gene matches: 7. This CDR3 is 16 amino acids long. DNA for the CDR3: TGTGCCAGCAGCTTAGGAGGCCCTAGCGGGAGGGGTGAGCAGTTCTTC. Residues: CASSLGGPSGRGEQFF.

The chain joins TRBV6-6 to TRBJ2-5; 12 nucleotides agree with TRBD1. Matching the DNA end better, TRBJ2-7 makes the J call doubtful. This CDR3 is 16 amino acids long. The germline V gene has CDR1 MNHNY and CDR2 SVGAGI (reference sequence). The CDR3 is CASSLRGQGASYEQYF. In DNA form, the CDR3 reads TGTGCCAGCAGTTTACGGGGACAGGGGGCGTCCTACGAGCAGTACTTC.

The genes are TRBV4-1 and TRBJ2-2, with TRBD2 as a possible D gene (7 bases). Deletions cut 0 bases from V and 6 bases from J, with 17 bases between. Germline assignment: CDR1 MGHRA and CDR2 YSYEKL. The CDR3 contains 17 residues. CDR3 amino acids: CASSQDGRGGPSGELFF. CDR3 nucleotide sequence: TGCGCCAGCAGCCAAGATGGGAGGGGGGGCCCTTCCGGGGAGCTGTTTTTT.

J is TRBJ2-7 and V is TRBV5-4; TRBD1 matches 10 bases. CDR3 length: 15 amino acids. With V trimmed by 2 bases and J by 4 bases, 6 bases remained unmatched. Looked up from germline, CDR1 is SGHNT and CDR2 is YYREEE (reference sequence). The CDR3 DNA sequence: TGTGCCAGCAGCTTTAACCGGGACAGGGGTTACGAGCAGTACTTC. This codes for CASSFNRDRGYEQYF. Full variable domain (rest looked up from reference TRBV5-4 and TRBJ2-7): ETGVTQSPTHLIKTRGQQVTLRCSSQSGHNTVSWYQQALGQGPQFIFQYYREEENGRGNFPPRFSGLQFPNYSSELNVNALELDDSALYLCASSFNRDRGYEQYFGPGTRLTVT.

The chain couples TRBV28 to TRBJ1-3, with D possibly being TRBD1 (5 bases). V gave up 7 bases and J gave up 8 bases, with 21 bases separating them. This CDR3 is 15 amino acids long. Germline CDR1 is MDHEN and CDR2 is SYDVKM. The CDR3 coding sequence is TGTGCCAGCACCCAAGCGGGGACCATCGAACACACCATATATTTT. Its translation is CASTQAGTIEHTIYF.

The chain is built from TRBV20-1 and TRBJ2-5; D assignment may be TRBD1 or TRBD2 (5 bases each). This CDR3 is 11 amino acids long. V dropped 6 bases and J dropped 5 bases, with 10 bases sitting between them. Germline V gene data show CDR1 as DFQATT and CDR2 as SNEGSKA (reference sequence). CDR3 nucleotide sequence: TGCAGTGCCGAAGGGACGGAGACCCAGTACTTC. This gives the protein CSAEGTETQYF.

This sequence joins TRBV6-5 and TRBJ2-2, with 13 bases identical to TRBD2. Germline assignment: CDR1 MNHEY and CDR2 SVGAGI. Trimming took 2 bases from V and 3 from J; bases not matched to a gene: 0. The CDR3 extends over 16 amino acids. The CDR3 is CASSYGTSGDTGELFF. The CDR3 nucleotides are TGTGCCAGCAGTTACGGGACTAGCGGGGACACCGGGGAGCTGTTTTTT.

The rearrangement uses TRBV7-2 and TRBJ1-5, with 7 bases aligning to TRBD1. CDR3 length: 16 residues. Trimming removed 2 bases from V and 5 bases from J; junction bases left unmatched: 9. CDR1 and CDR2 from the germline V gene are SGHTA and FQGNSA. This CDR3 is CASSLLPGGWDQPQHF. For the CDR3, the DNA is TGTGCCAGCAGCTTACTACCAGGGGGATGGGATCAGCCCCAGCATTTT.